This is a list of T cell receptor beta chains from one sample in a study of post-analysis software for immune sequencing data. TCRdb used MiXCR to reprocess the PCR reads, holding one entry per CDR3 protein. The table lists almost 700,000 distinct CDR3 sequences, 59% of them singletons. The sample consisted of blood. The receptors were gathered from a girl aged 2 to 9 with multiple sclerosis. CDR3s leave out the opening cysteine and the closing phenylalanine or tryptophan. A D gene is named only where the DNA matches it firmly.

NA,TRBJ2-7,TRBV28,ASSLETGTTYEQY
TRBD1,TRBJ1-2,TRBV7-2,ASSSEGGQGAGGYT
TRBD2,TRBJ2-5,TRBV20-1,SARDSTGLAVQETQY
TRBD2,TRBJ2-1,TRBV7-6,ASSLGLAGSKF
TRBD1,TRBJ2-5,TRBV7-2,ASSNTLQGARETQY
TRBD1,TRBJ2-7,TRBV20-1,SAGTGTGNWYEQY
NA,TRBJ1-2,TRBV5-1,ASSRGPGDCGYT
NA,TRBJ1-1,TRBV7-9,ASSAGEAF
NA,TRBJ1-6,TRBV4-2,ASSLDPVTGTGNSPLH
TRBD2,TRBJ2-1,TRBV5-5,ASSSLGTSYNEQF
NA,TRBJ1-2,TRBV25-1,ASSGVSGYT
NA,TRBJ2-5,TRBV19,ASSMGYGAQETQY
NA,TRBJ2-1,TRBV11-2,ASSRTQGIYSEQF
TRBD1,TRBJ2-1,TRBV10-2,ASSRDEGANEQF
NA,TRBJ1-2,TRBV24-1,ATSPRRNYGYT
TRBD2,TRBJ2-3,TRBV6-5,ASSSGTSGGLSTDTQY
NA,TRBJ2-3,TRBV12-3/TRBV12-4,ASSFPGVRTDTQY
NA,TRBJ2-4,TRBV5-1,ASSLAGIDIQY
TRBD1,TRBJ1-1,TRBV4-1,ASSLPGQEAF
TRBD1,TRBJ1-6,TRBV6-2/TRBV6-3,AGGQWNSPLH
TRBD2,TRBJ2-5,TRBV5-1,ASSLGLSKTQY
NA,TRBJ2-5,TRBV6-2/TRBV6-3,ASSYQRGGPQETQY
NA,TRBJ2-2,TRBV6-1,ASVAGSGELF
NA,TRBJ2-6,TRBV10-3,AIRESVGANVLT
NA,TRBJ2-3,TRBV20-1,SANRGTDTQY
NA,TRBJ2-5,TRBV9,ASSVDQTYQETQY
NA,TRBJ2-1,TRBV12-3/TRBV12-4,ASSFDRLAVSYNEQF
TRBD1,TRBJ2-1,TRBV29-1,SVVTGVGNEQF
NA,TRBJ2-7,TRBV6-2/TRBV6-3,ASSYSTIYEQY
NA,NA,TRBV13,ASSKWDKETQY
NA,TRBJ2-1,TRBV2,ASSEGGGGTYNEQF
TRBD1,TRBJ2-7,TRBV10-1,ASSESVGQGAYEQY
TRBD1,TRBJ1-2,TRBV29-1,SAHSFGTGYGYT
NA,TRBJ1-2,TRBV20-1,SGLSTGADYGYT
NA,TRBJ2-3,TRBV2,ASRARGGTQY
NA,TRBJ2-3,TRBV6-1,AGGPISTDTQY
NA,TRBJ2-7,TRBV6-5,ASSYHGTLNYEQY
NA,TRBJ2-1,TRBV11-2,ASSPPWRGSNEQF
NA,TRBJ2-3,TRBV7-9,ASSSRLDSTDTQY
NA,TRBJ2-5,TRBV7-9,ASSPLWQETQY
TRBD2,TRBJ2-3,TRBV6-6,ASGPGGAGTQY
TRBD1,TRBJ1-1,TRBV20-1,SAGDRSEAF
TRBD2,TRBJ2-1,TRBV14,ASSQQREVEQF
TRBD2,TRBJ2-3,TRBV20-1,SARIAGDTDTQY
NA,TRBJ2-1,TRBV7-2,ASSLGGPSLFPVNEQF
TRBD2,TRBJ2-1,TRBV5-6,ASSHPTLRSGGEQF
TRBD2,TRBJ2-1,TRBV12-3/TRBV12-4,ASSVRSGGEQF
NA,TRBJ1-2,TRBV12-3/TRBV12-4,ASSRTVNYGYT